Following are 32 T cell receptor beta chains from one sample sequenced in a study of T cells in Graves' hyperthyroidism and ophthalmopathy. What was amplified from RNA transcripts were TCR beta CDR3 regions. Initially, a first-round RT-PCR of the TCR CDR3 employed the HTBI primer set. TCRdb re-analysed the multiplex PCR reads in MiXCR, keeping a single row per CDR3 protein. Of 550,000 to 650,000 distinct CDR3 sequences in the sample, 11% to 15% were seen once. The sample consisted of blood. The receptor source for this set is a woman in her thirties or forties with Graves' hyperthyroidism.

In the case of this clonotype: A read error may be the cause here, since a much bigger clone is one base away. The chain is built from TRBV6-1 and TRBJ2-1; no firm D call. Judging by the DNA end, TRBJ2-7 fits better; the J call may be wrong. Germline-derived CDR1 and CDR2 are MNHNS and SASEGT. The CDR3 covers 13 residues. The CDR3 region is CASRAPEHNEQYF. Here the CDR3 DNA reads TGTGCCAGCAGGGCTCCGGAGCACAATGAGCAGTACTTC.

This clonotype turned up a few times. The chain links TRBV5-8 to TRBJ1-2, with 8 bases aligning to TRBD1. In germline, CDR1 is SGHTS, CDR2 YDEGEE. Trimming took 7 bases from V and 8 from J; bases not matched to a gene: 7. This CDR3 spans 12 amino acids. CDR3 residues: CASCPRTGGYTF. The DNA of the CDR3 is TGTGCCAGCTGCCCCCGGACAGGGGGCTACACCTTC.

This clonotype has a count of ten or more. V usage is TRBV27 and J usage is TRBJ1-1; no definite D call. The length of the CDR3 is 13 residues. Germline loops: CDR1 MNHEY, CDR2 SMNVEV (reference sequence). Trimming removed 4 bases at V and 0 bases at J, with 6 bases between. The CDR3 sequence is CASSWKMNTEAFF. The DNA for the CDR3 is TGTGCCAGCAGTTGGAAGATGAACACTGAAGCTTTCTTT.

This CDR3 reads CAWGGLADSENLETQYF. The CDR3 DNA follows: TGTGCCTGGGGGGGACTAGCGGATTCCGAGAACTTAGAGACCCAGTACTTC. The chain links TRBV30 to TRBJ2-5, with TRBD2 matching over 11 bases. V lost 5 bases and J lost 4; bases outside the gene matches: 15. CDR1 is GTSNPN and CDR2 is SVGIG in the germline V gene (reference sequence). CDR3 length: 17 residues. Using reference TRBV30 and TRBJ2-5 for the parts outside the CDR3, the full variable domain is SQTIHQWPATLVQPVGSPLSLECTVEGTSNPNLYWYRQAAGRGLQLLFYSVGIGQISSEVPQNLSASRPQDRQFILSSKKLLLSDSGFYLCAWGGLADSENLETQYFGPGTRLLVL.

This clonotype was seen ten or more times. This chain joins TRBV7-6 and TRBJ1-4; D remains unclear. With 1 base removed from V and 0 bases from J, the gap between germline ends came to 6 bases. CDR3 length: 15 residues. Germline V gene data show CDR1 as SGHVS and CDR2 as FNYEAQ. The CDR3 DNA reads TGTGCCAGCAGCTTAGGACTCTCAACTAATGAAAAACTGTTTTTT. Protein: CASSLGLSTNEKLFF.

The chain combines TRBV27 with TRBJ1-6, with D perhaps matching TRBD1 (5 bases). Germline CDR1 MNHEY, CDR2 SMNVEV (reference sequence). The CDR3 is made up of 14 amino acids. With 3 bases removed from V and 7 bases from J, the gap between germline ends came to 10 bases. The CDR3 bases are TGTGCCAGCAGTTTTGGGACGGAGAATTCACCCCTCCACTTT. Protein sequence: CASSFGTENSPLHF.

The chain carries TRBV4-2 and TRBJ2-7; the match to TRBD2 covers 9 bases. V shed 0 bases and J 6 bases; nucleotides not matched to a gene: 6. The CDR3 covers 15 residues. Germline loops: CDR1 LGHNA, CDR2 YNFKEQ. CDR3 sequence reads: CASSQDLAGSSEQYF. CDR3 DNA sequence: TGTGCCAGCAGCCAAGATCTAGCGGGATCGTCCGAGCAGTACTTC.

This clonotype occurred many times. This sequence joins TRBV11-2 and TRBJ2-4; D is tentatively TRBD1 or TRBD2 (5 bases each). Germline values: CDR1 SGHAT, CDR2 FQNNGV. V was clipped by 1 base and J by 5 bases, with 15 bases between them. This CDR3 contains 16 residues. The CDR3: CASSLARTQQENIQYF. As DNA, the CDR3 is TGTGCCAGCAGCTTAGCCAGGACTCAACAGGAAAACATTCAGTACTTC.

The sample holds many counts of this clonotype. The V and J genes are TRBV28 and TRBJ2-3; no firm D call. The CDR3 runs 13 residues. Germline V CDR1 and CDR2: MDHEN, SYDVKM. Trimming stripped 5 bases from V and 0 bases from J, with 6 bases between. DNA for the CDR3: TGTGCCAGCAGTGAGACTAGCACAGATACGCAGTATTTT. Amino acids: CASSETSTDTQYF.

This clonotype occurred many times. The chain couples TRBV20-1 to TRBJ2-7; maybe TRBD2 (5 bases). V was clipped by 4 bases and J by 0 bases, with 10 bases between them. Germline V CDR1 and CDR2: DFQATT, SNEGSKA (reference sequence). The CDR3 is 13 amino acids. CDR3 protein: CSATPGLSYEQYF. The CDR3 nucleotides read TGCAGTGCTACACCTGGACTCTCCTACGAGCAGTACTTC.

This clonotype came up a few times. The V and J genes are TRBV28 and TRBJ1-3; no clear D gene. Germline values: CDR1 MDHEN, CDR2 SYDVKM. V was pared by 3 bases and J by 0 bases, with 9 bases between. The length of the CDR3 is 15 residues. Written as DNA, the CDR3 is TGTGCCAGCAGTTTCCACGGAAGCTCTGGAAACACCATATATTTT. It is translated as CASSFHGSSGNTIYF.

The sample holds many counts of this clonotype. The rearrangement joins TRBV7-8 to TRBJ2-7; 7 bases are a match to TRBD2. The CDR3 has 15 residues. The germline V gene encodes CDR1 SGHVS and CDR2 FQNEAQ. V trimming: 3 bases; J trimming: 4 bases; junction bases outside the gene matches: 9. CDR3 bases: TGTGCCAGCAGCTTTACGGCGGGAGTCTTGTACGAGCAGTACTTC. Protein sequence: CASSFTAGVLYEQYF.

This clonotype was detected ten times or more. The CDR3 region is CASSGATNGRASWEQYF. The CDR3 DNA reads TGTGCCAGCAGCGGAGCGACTAACGGGAGGGCAAGTTGGGAGCAGTACTTC. This rearrangement joins TRBV11-2 to TRBJ2-7, with 8 bases identical to TRBD2. The germline CDR1 and CDR2 sequences are SGHAT and FQNNGV. The CDR3 contains 17 residues. Trimming took 5 bases from V and 7 from J; bases not matched to a gene: 19.

Details on this clonotype: One end of the junction is discordant with germline, which a read error may explain. The chain's CDR3 is CASREGDSPGTEAFF. The CDR3 bases are TGTGCCAGCCGTGAGGGAGACAGCCCGGGGACTGAAGCTTTCTTT. J is TRBJ1-1 and V is TRBV2; D perhaps matches TRBD1 (5 bases). This CDR3 comprises 15 residues. Germline loops: CDR1 SNHLY, CDR2 FYNNEI.

This clonotype was observed at least ten times. The V gene is TRBV7-8, the J gene TRBJ2-3, with a tentative D call TRBD2 (6 bases). The CDR3 is 15 residues long. CDR1 and CDR2 from the germline V gene are SGHVS and FQNEAQ. Trimming cost V 4 bases and J 2 bases, with 13 bases left between them. Written as DNA, the CDR3 is TGTGCCAGCAGCTCCATAGCGGCGATCACAGATACGCAGTATTTT. Its protein is CASSSIAAITDTQYF.

There are many counts of this clonotype. The J gene is TRBJ2-5, the V gene TRBV12-3 or TRBV12-4; 11 bases are shared with TRBD2. V lost 5 bases, J lost 5 bases, and 13 bases stayed unmatched. This CDR3 is built from 17 residues. CDR3 sequence reads: CASSRDLAGGLVETQYF. CDR3 nucleotides: TGTGCCAGCAGTCGTGATCTAGCGGGAGGTCTCGTGGAGACCCAGTACTTC.

This clonotype was observed many times. The chain recombines TRBV28 with TRBJ1-6; no reliable D call. The CDR3 covers 12 residues. V gave up 7 bases and J gave up 9 bases, with 10 bases separating them. The germline CDR1 and CDR2 sequences are MDHEN and SYDVKM. CDR3 in DNA: TGTGCCAGCACCATACCCCCTTCACCCCTCCACTTT. Protein sequence: CASTIPPSPLHF. Supplemented by reference TRBV28 and TRBJ1-6, the full variable domain reads DVKVTQSSRYLVKRTGEKVFLECVQDMDHENMFWYRQDPGLGLRLIYFSYDVKMKEKGDIPEGYSVSREKKERFSLILESASTNQTSMYLCASTIPPSPLHFGNGTRLTVT.

The chain joins TRBV12-3 or TRBV12-4 to TRBJ2-3; 11 nucleotides match TRBD1. Losses at the gene ends were 5 bases for V and 4 bases for J; bases not matched to a gene: 8. The CDR3 has 16 amino acids. The CDR3 is CASSTRDRGSADTQYF. CDR3 bases: TGTGCCAGCAGTACCCGGGACAGGGGGTCCGCAGATACGCAGTATTTT.

The chain couples TRBV19 to TRBJ2-2; D call uncertain. Germline V CDR1 and CDR2: LNHDA, SQIVND (reference sequence). There are 14 residues in the CDR3. V lost 4 bases to trimming and J lost 2 bases, with 8 bases between them. CDR3 nucleotide sequence: TGTGCCAGTAGTACGGACCGTAACACCGGGGAGCTGTTTTTT. It specifies CASSTDRNTGELFF.

This rearrangement joins TRBV9 to TRBJ2-1; perhaps TRBD1 as D (5 bases). The CDR3 runs to 14 residues. The V gene lost 3 bases and the J gene lost 6 bases, with 13 bases spanning the gap. Germline V gives CDR1 SGDLS, CDR2 YYNGEE. The CDR3 region is CASSGPEQVNEQFF. The CDR3 bases are TGTGCCAGCAGCGGACCTGAACAGGTCAATGAGCAGTTCTTC.

This clonotype was counted ten times or more. This chain connects TRBV6-1 to TRBJ2-5; the D gene is possibly TRBD2 (6 bases). Germline CDR1 is MNHNS and CDR2 is SASEGT. Trimming shortened V by 6 bases and J by 2 bases, and 10 bases separated the two germline ends. The CDR3 is made up of 13 amino acids. The CDR3 coding sequence is TGTGCCAGCAGACTGACTAGTCAAGAGACCCAGTACTTC. It translates to CASRLTSQETQYF.

This clonotype was seen many times. CDR3 DNA sequence: TGTGCCACCCAGGGCGACGCGGGCGAGCAGTACTTC. Translated: CATQGDAGEQYF. V and J are TRBV24-1 and TRBJ2-7; tentatively, D is TRBD1 or TRBD2 (5 bases each). The CDR3 totals 12 residues. Germline V gene sequence: CDR1 KGHDR, CDR2 SFDVKD. The ends were cut back, 9 bases at V and 6 bases at J, with 14 bases in the middle.

This clonotype was found a few times. The gene calls are TRBV12-3 or TRBV12-4 and TRBJ1-4, with D possibly matching TRBD1 (5 bases). Trimming removed 2 bases from V and 3 bases from J, with 10 bases in between. The CDR3 is 15 amino acids. The CDR3 bases are TGTGCCAGCAGTTTAAACGAGGGACCTAATGAAAAACTGTTTTTT. It translates to CASSLNEGPNEKLFF.

CDR3 in amino acids: CASRKTGTYGYTF. CDR3 coding DNA: TGTGCCAGCAGAAAGACAGGTACCTATGGCTACACCTTC. The V gene is TRBV27, the J gene TRBJ1-2, with D perhaps TRBD1 (6 bases). V lost 6 bases and J 4 bases, leaving 12 bases between the germline ends. The CDR3 is 13 residues long. Looked up from germline, CDR1 is MNHEY and CDR2 is SMNVEV (reference sequence).

This sequence joins TRBV10-3 and TRBJ2-5, with 7 bases lining up with TRBD2. V lost 4 bases to trimming and J lost 4 bases; unmatched junction nucleotides: 3. The CDR3 spans 13 residues. Per germline, CDR1 ENHRY and CDR2 SYGVKD. The CDR3 bases are TGTGCCATCAGTGCGTCTAGCGGAGAGACCCAGTACTTC. Protein product: CAISASSGETQYF.

There are a few counts of this clonotype. The chain is built from TRBV19 and TRBJ1-6, with 8 bases fitting TRBD1. V gave up 6 bases and J gave up 7 bases; unmatched junction bases: 11. CDR1 is LNHDA and CDR2 is SQIVND in the germline V gene (reference sequence). The CDR3 has 16 residues. CDR3 sequence (DNA): TGTGCCAGTAGGGTCGGGGGACAGGTGGCGAATTCACCCCTCCACTTT. Translation: CASRVGGQVANSPLHF.

This clonotype has ten or more counts. This chain links TRBV6-2 or TRBV6-3 with TRBJ2-7, with 9 bases matching TRBD2. Germline V gene sequence: CDR1 MNHEY, CDR2 SVGEGT. The V and J ends lost 4 bases and 6 bases, in that order; junction bases with no gene match: 7. This CDR3 spans 14 amino acids. Written as DNA, the CDR3 is TGTGCCAGCAGTTTTGCGGGAGGGCCACCCGAGCAGTACTTC. Protein sequence: CASSFAGGPPEQYF.

This clonotype occurred many times. This rearrangement joins TRBV7-9 to TRBJ2-6; D remains ambiguous. The CDR3 consists of 17 residues. Trimming pared 5 bases from V and 0 bases from J, leaving 14 bases between. From germline, CDR1 is SEHNR and CDR2 FQNEAQ (reference sequence). CDR3 in DNA: TGTGCCAGCAGCCCCCAGGACGGATACTCTGGGGCCAACGTCCTGACTTTC. Protein sequence: CASSPQDGYSGANVLTF.

This clonotype was recorded at least ten times. V usage is TRBV4-1 and J usage is TRBJ2-7; D uncertain. Trimming shortened V by 4 bases and J by 4 bases, and 17 bases separated the two germline ends. There are 15 residues in the CDR3. The germline gives CDR1 MGHRA, CDR2 YSYEKL. CDR3 DNA sequence: TGCGCCAGCAGCCCAGAACCCGGTGGGGTATACGAGCAGTACTTC. Encoded protein: CASSPEPGGVYEQYF.

The sample holds many counts of this clonotype. The CDR3 loop reads CASSQDATGGDTQYF. CDR3 nucleotide sequence: TGTGCCAGCAGCCAAGATGCGACGGGAGGAGATACGCAGTATTTT. The V and J genes are TRBV3-1 and TRBJ2-3; 7 bases line up with TRBD2. Per germline, CDR1 LGHDT and CDR2 YNNKEL (reference sequence). The ends lost 0 bases at V and 5 bases at J; junction bases unmatched: 5. This CDR3 has 15 amino acids.

This clonotype was seen repeatedly, ten times or more. The chain employs TRBV3-1 and TRBJ1-4; D is unresolved. V was cut by 5 bases and J by 2 bases, with 9 bases left in between. This CDR3 contains 14 residues. Germline V gene data show CDR1 as LGHDT and CDR2 as YNNKEL (reference sequence). Written as DNA, the CDR3 is TGTGCCAGCAGCTTCCTGGAGACTAATGAAAAACTGTTTTTT. Amino acid sequence: CASSFLETNEKLFF.

At least ten counts were recorded for this clonotype. This chain joins TRBV12-3 or TRBV12-4 and TRBJ2-7; D is perhaps TRBD1 or TRBD2 (5 bases each). The V end was cut by 4 bases, the J end by 5 bases, with 18 bases between. The CDR3 contains 15 residues. The DNA of the CDR3 is TGTGCCAGCAGTTGGGGCGGAGGTTTAGGGAACGAGCAGTACTTC. Translated, it gives CASSWGGGLGNEQYF.